The 18 T cell receptor beta chains in this list originate from one sample, sequenced in a study of breast tumors, draining lymph nodes, adjacent tissues. The lymph nodes were axillary draining lymph nodes from breast cancer patients. Using its own MiXCR run on the multiplex PCR reads, TCRdb lists one record per CDR3 protein. The repertoire holds around 230,000 distinct CDR3 sequences, with roughly 32% as singletons. Specimen: axillary lymph node tissue. Receptors were obtained from a female donor with breast cancer. Some clones in this sample may be carry-over from other donors' samples.

In this sample, this clonotype turned up a few times. A much larger clone lies a single base off, so this may be a read error. This chain joins TRBV5-8 and TRBJ1-6; perhaps TRBD1 as D (6 bases). The CDR3 loop spans 13 amino acids. CDR1 SGHTS and CDR2 YDEGEE come from the germline V gene. With 6 bases removed from V and 9 bases from J, the gap between germline ends came to 13 bases. The CDR3 DNA reads as TGTGCCAGCACCACAGGGCGTACTTCACCCCTCCACTTT. Residues: CASTTGRTSPLHF.

V is TRBV4-2 and J is TRBJ2-5; D possibly corresponds to TRBD1 (5 bases). The CDR3 runs 18 residues. Germline V CDR1 and CDR2: LGHNA, YNFKEQ. V dropped 3 bases and J dropped 0 bases, with 20 bases sitting between them. CDR3 bases: TGTGCCAGCAGCCATACCCTACAGGCGCTTTCGTACCAAGAGACCCAGTACTTC. Encoded protein: CASSHTLQALSYQETQYF.

The chain couples TRBV5-5 to TRBJ1-4, with 8 bases aligning to TRBD1. Germline V gene lookup returns CDR1 SGHKS and CDR2 YYEKEE (reference sequence). This CDR3 is 13 amino acids long. J gave up 7 bases and V 4 bases, and 3 bases lay outside the gene matches. The CDR3 here is CASSRDRTEKLFF. As DNA, the CDR3 is TGTGCCAGCAGCAGGGACAGGACTGAAAAACTGTTTTTT.

The table lists this clonotype with a few counts. This sequence joins TRBV30 and TRBJ2-5, with D possibly matching TRBD2 (6 bases). V gave up 2 bases and J gave up 1 base, with 11 bases separating them. The CDR3 covers 14 residues. Per the germline V gene, CDR1 is GTSNPN and CDR2 is SVGIG (reference sequence). The CDR3 region is CAWSLGGTQETQYF. CDR3 bases: TGTGCCTGGAGTCTGGGGGGAACCCAAGAGACCCAGTACTTC.

In its sample, this clonotype was seen many times. The gene calls are TRBV2 and TRBJ1-4; the D gene is possibly TRBD1 (5 bases). CDR1 SNHLY and CDR2 FYNNEI come from the germline V gene. This CDR3 has 14 residues. With 10 bases removed from V and 7 bases from J, the gap between germline ends came to 19 bases. This chain's CDR3 is CATCLTDGGEKLFF. CDR3 nucleotide sequence: TGTGCCACCTGTCTGACAGACGGCGGTGAAAAACTGTTTTTT.

There are many counts of this clonotype. The chain recombines TRBV11-2 with TRBJ2-2, with 7 bases lining up with TRBD1. The CDR3 loop spans 16 amino acids. The germline CDR1 and CDR2 sequences are SGHAT and FQNNGV. The ends lost 5 bases at V and 5 bases at J; junction bases unmatched: 11. In DNA, the CDR3 is TGTGCCAGCAGCACACCCGGGACAGTAGGGACCGGGGAGCTGTTTTTT. Amino acid sequence: CASSTPGTVGTGELFF.

This clonotype was found many times. V gene TRBV30 combines with J gene TRBJ2-7; 9 nucleotides match TRBD2. The CDR3 has 12 residues. Looked up from germline, CDR1 is GTSNPN and CDR2 is SVGIG (reference sequence). The ends lost 5 bases at V and 5 bases at J; junction bases unmatched: 4. DNA of the CDR3: TGTGCCTGGGCGGGAGGGGGGCACGAGCAGTACTTC. It is translated as CAWAGGGHEQYF.

This clonotype was detected many times. The chain has TRBV9 and TRBJ2-2; TRBD2 matches 7 bases. This CDR3 region has 14 residues. Germline CDR1 and CDR2: SGDLS and YYNGEE. Unmatched junction bases numbered 3, after V lost 1 base and J lost 6 bases. CDR3 residues: CASSVRRESGELFF. The CDR3 DNA sequence: TGTGCCAGCAGCGTAAGGCGGGAGTCCGGGGAGCTGTTTTTT.

The chain recombines TRBV27 with TRBJ1-3; D is perhaps TRBD1 (5 bases). The germline gives CDR1 MNHEY, CDR2 SMNVEV (reference sequence). V was pared by 4 bases and J by 4 bases, with 14 bases between. The CDR3 loop spans 15 amino acids. This CDR3 reads CASSSIGTTGNTIYF. CDR3 coding DNA: TGTGCCAGCAGTTCTATAGGGACGACAGGAAACACCATATATTTT.

This clonotype was recorded at least ten times. The chain uses TRBV20-1 and TRBJ2-1; 8 bases map to TRBD2. The CDR3 contains 14 residues. The trim removed 1 base at V and 7 bases at J, leaving 6 bases unmatched. CDR1 and CDR2 (germline): DFQATT, SNEGSKA (reference sequence). In DNA, the CDR3 is TGCAGTGCTAGAGTCCCTAGCGGGTGGAATGAGCAGTTCTTC. This encodes CSARVPSGWNEQFF.

This clonotype showed up many times. The chain uses TRBV2 and TRBJ1-6; TRBD1 aligns across 8 bases. The CDR3 is made up of 17 amino acids. V lost 3 bases to trimming and J lost 6 bases; unmatched junction nucleotides: 10. The germline CDR1 and CDR2 sequences are SNHLY and FYNNEI. CDR3 nucleotide sequence: TGTGCCAGCAGTGAGAGGGGGACAGGAGGGTCTAATTCACCCCTCCACTTT. It specifies CASSERGTGGSNSPLHF.

This chain connects TRBV14 to TRBJ2-5; D unclear. V was shortened by 1 base and J by 4 bases, with 10 bases between the two germline ends. In germline, CDR1 is SGHDN, CDR2 FVKESK. CDR3 length: 14 residues. The CDR3 loop reads CASSQVGPGETQYF. In DNA form, the CDR3 reads TGTGCCAGCAGCCAAGTTGGTCCTGGAGAGACCCAGTACTTC. Full variable domain (missing parts from reference TRBV14 and TRBJ2-5): EAGVTQFPSHSVIEKGQTVTLRCDPISGHDNLYWYRRVMGKEIKFLLHFVKESKQDESGMPNNRFLAERTGGTYSTLKVQPAELEDSGVYFCASSQVGPGETQYFGPGTRLLVL.

This clonotype was found many times. The genes are TRBV20-1 and TRBJ1-5, with 9 bases lining up with TRBD1. Germline V CDR1 and CDR2: DFQATT, SNEGSKA (reference sequence). The length of the CDR3 is 14 residues. V dropped 0 bases and J dropped 7; count of bases not matched to a gene: 4. In DNA form, the CDR3 reads TGCAGTGCTAGAGAGGACAGGGGTGGACAGCCCCAGCATTTT. Its protein product is CSAREDRGGQPQHF.

This clonotype was counted at least ten times. The rearrangement links TRBV5-1 to TRBJ2-7; 13 nucleotides match TRBD2. Germline CDR1 is SGHRS and CDR2 is YFSETQ. This CDR3 spans 15 amino acids. The trim removed 5 bases at V and 2 bases at J, leaving 4 bases unmatched. The CDR3 nucleotides read TGCGCCAGCAGGAGAGGGACTAGCGGGACCTACGAGCAGTACTTC. The encoded protein is CASRRGTSGTYEQYF.

This clonotype was recorded at least ten times. The CDR3 is CAGTGATRETQYF. The CDR3 coding sequence is TGTGCCGGGACAGGGGCCACCCGAGAGACCCAGTACTTC. V gene TRBV2 combines with J gene TRBJ2-5; 10 bases align to TRBD1. Looked up from germline, CDR1 is SNHLY and CDR2 is FYNNEI. The CDR3 consists of 13 residues. V was clipped by 11 bases and J by 4 bases; unmatched bases: 7.

To note about this clonotype: This sequence may be a read error, since a much larger clone differs from it by one base. V is TRBV19 and J is TRBJ1-2; no clear D gene. Trimming took off 4 bases at V and 7 bases at J, with 7 bases between the two ends. Germline-derived CDR1 and CDR2 are LNHDA and SQIVND (reference sequence). The CDR3 spans 11 residues. The CDR3 loop reads CASSSLGGYTF. The CDR3 nucleotides read TGTGCCAGTAGTAGTCTGGGTGGCTACACCTTC.

This chain links TRBV29-1 with TRBJ2-6; D gene uncertain. Germline CDR1 is SQVTM and CDR2 is ANQGSEA. V dropped 8 bases and J dropped 1 base, with 9 bases sitting between them. This CDR3 spans 13 amino acids. CDR3 sequence reads: CSTLGSGANVLTF. The DNA for the CDR3 is TGCAGCACCCTTGGGTCTGGGGCCAACGTCCTGACTTTC.

This chain uses TRBV7-3 with TRBJ2-2, with a tentative D call TRBD1 (6 bases). CDR1 and CDR2 (germline): SGHTA, FQGTGA. The CDR3 length is 12 residues. With 3 bases removed from V and 8 bases from J, the gap between germline ends came to 7 bases. The CDR3: CASSFRGGELFF. CDR3 sequence (DNA): TGTGCCAGCAGCTTCAGGGGAGGGGAGCTGTTTTTT.